This T cell receptor beta chain was recovered during a study of post-analysis software for immune sequencing data. Overall study results and limits: Comparison of patients with controls showed a handful of TRBV segments more frequent in patients, TRBV5-6, TRBV5-1 and TRBV20-1 among them. Clustering by F measure revealed strong co-clustering among samples prepared together in one batch.

Concerning this clonotype itself: Its antigen remains unknown.

Germline V gives CDR1 SEHNR, CDR2 FQNEAQ (reference sequence). The germline V and J ends were trimmed by 6 bases and 8 bases, with 16 bases remaining between them. The CDR3 contains 13 residues. Unique molecular identifiers were carried by the TCR beta cDNA libraries. Via MiXCR, TCRdb re-called the PCR reads, giving one row per CDR3 protein. This table holds about 810,000 distinct CDR3 sequences, roughly 58% found once. V and J are TRBV7-9 and TRBJ1-2; D gene ambiguous. The TCR originated in a girl aged 5-17 years with multiple sclerosis. Sequenced sample: blood. The CDR3, as DNA: TGTGCCAGCAGTCCGCGTGGGGAAGAGGGCTACACCTTC. Translation: CASSPRGEEGYTF.